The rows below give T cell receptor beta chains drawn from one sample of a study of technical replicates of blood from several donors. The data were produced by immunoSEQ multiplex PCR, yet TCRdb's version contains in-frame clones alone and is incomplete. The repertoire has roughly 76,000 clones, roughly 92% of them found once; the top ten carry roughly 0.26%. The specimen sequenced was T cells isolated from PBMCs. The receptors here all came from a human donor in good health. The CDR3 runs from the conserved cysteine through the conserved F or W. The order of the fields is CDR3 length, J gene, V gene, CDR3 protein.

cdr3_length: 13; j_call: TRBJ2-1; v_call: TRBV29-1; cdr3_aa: CSAWGTGLSEQFF
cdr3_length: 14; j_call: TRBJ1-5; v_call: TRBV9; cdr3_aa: CASSSDRVTQPQHF
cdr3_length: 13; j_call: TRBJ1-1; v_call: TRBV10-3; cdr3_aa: CAISDIRGTEAFF
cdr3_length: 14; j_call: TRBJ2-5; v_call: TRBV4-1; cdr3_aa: CASSQAVYQETQYF
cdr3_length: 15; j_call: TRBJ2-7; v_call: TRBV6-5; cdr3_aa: CASSPNWGETYEQYF
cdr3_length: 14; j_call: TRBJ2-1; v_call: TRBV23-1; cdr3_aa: CASKAGANYNEQFF
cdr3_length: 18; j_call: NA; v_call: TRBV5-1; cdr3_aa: CASSLPELAGGFSYEQYF
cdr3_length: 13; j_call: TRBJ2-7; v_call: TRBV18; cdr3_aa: CASSPASSYEQYF
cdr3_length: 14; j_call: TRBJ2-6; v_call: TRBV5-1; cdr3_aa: CASSQEAGANVLTF
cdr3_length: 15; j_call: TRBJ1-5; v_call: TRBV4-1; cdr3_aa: CASSQVSQKKQPQHF
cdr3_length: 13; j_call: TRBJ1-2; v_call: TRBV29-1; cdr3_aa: CSAKTGINYGYTF
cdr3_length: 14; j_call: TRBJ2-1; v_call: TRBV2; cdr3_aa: CASSEVLRGNEQFF
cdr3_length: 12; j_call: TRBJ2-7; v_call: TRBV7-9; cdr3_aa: CASSVPGDEQYF
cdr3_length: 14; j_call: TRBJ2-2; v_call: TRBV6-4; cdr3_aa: CASSDVGGTGELFF
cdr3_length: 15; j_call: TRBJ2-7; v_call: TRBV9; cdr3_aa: CASSVALAASYEQYF
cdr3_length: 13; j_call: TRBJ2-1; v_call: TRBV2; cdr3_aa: CASMRDSYNEQFF
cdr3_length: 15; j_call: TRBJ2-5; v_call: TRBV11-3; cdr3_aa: CASSPVLASQETQYF
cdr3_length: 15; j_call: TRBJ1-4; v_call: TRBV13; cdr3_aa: CASSPRPGANEKLFF
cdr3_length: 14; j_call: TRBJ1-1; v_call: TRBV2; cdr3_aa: CASSAQAEIRNAFF
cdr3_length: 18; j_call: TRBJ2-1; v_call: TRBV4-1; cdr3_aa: CASSQDGVLAGAYNEQFF
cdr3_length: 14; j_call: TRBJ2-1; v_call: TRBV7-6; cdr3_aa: CASSLLAGGNEQFF
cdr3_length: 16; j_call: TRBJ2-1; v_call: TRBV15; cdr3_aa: CATSRSRDRADNEQFF
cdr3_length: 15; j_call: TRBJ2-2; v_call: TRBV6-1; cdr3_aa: CASSTGRANTGELFF
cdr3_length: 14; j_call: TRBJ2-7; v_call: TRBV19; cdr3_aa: CASSIGGASYEQYF
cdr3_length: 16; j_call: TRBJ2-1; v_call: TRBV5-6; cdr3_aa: CASSARTGTHNNEQFF
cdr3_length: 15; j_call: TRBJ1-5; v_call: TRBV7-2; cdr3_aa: CASSLVQGQGQPQHF
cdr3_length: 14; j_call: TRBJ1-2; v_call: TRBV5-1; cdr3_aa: CASSFGRGTYGYTF
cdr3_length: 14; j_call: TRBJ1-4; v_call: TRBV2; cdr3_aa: CASSGQGVAEKLFF
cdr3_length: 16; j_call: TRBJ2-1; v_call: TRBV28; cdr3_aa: CASSPPTGSRYNEQFF
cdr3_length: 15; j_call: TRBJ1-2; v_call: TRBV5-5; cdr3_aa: CASSLDPGWNYGYTF
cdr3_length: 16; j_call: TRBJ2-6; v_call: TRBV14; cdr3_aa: CASSRLVVSGANVLTF
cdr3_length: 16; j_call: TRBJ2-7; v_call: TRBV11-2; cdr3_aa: CASKTLSGGPLYEQYF
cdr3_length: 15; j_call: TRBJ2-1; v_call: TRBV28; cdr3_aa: CASTGGYSSYNEQFF
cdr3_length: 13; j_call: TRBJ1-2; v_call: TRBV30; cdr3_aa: CAYPGEAGYGYTF
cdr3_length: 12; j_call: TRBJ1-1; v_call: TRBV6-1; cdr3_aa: CASSPWGAEAFF
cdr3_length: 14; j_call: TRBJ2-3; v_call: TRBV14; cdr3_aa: CASSQGQFTDTQYF
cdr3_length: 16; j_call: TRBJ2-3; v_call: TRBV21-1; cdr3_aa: CASGTNLPGYTDTQYF
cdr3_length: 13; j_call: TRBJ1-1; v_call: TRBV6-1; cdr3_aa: CASSVEGYTEAFF
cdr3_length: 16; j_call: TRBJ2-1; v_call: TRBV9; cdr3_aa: CASSGLSSPSYNEQFF